These T cell receptor beta chains were read from a single sample in a study of metastatic and nonmetastatic thyroid tumors. TCRdb ran MiXCR on the PCR reads. The repertoire consists of 43,000 or so clones, with roughly 15% occurring once and the leading ten covering 20% to 25%. Material: blood. Receptors originate from a female donor with papillary thyroid cancer or a benign thyroid nodule (not recorded which). Some clones in this sample may be carry-over from other donors' samples. Both conserved end residues are part of each CDR3. The order of the fields is D gene, clone size, V gene, J gene, CDR3 protein, CDR3 DNA. A D gene is named only where the DNA matches it firmly. Where a row states a size, it is once, few, many or the class of an expanded clone; other rows omit it.

d_gene: .
abundance: many
v_gene: TRBV6-5
j_gene: TRBJ2-5
CDR3aa: CASSYHPTGNQETQYF
CDR3nt: TGTGCCAGCAGTTACCACCCTACCGGGAACCAAGAGACCCAGTACTTC

d_gene: .
abundance: many
v_gene: TRBV12-3/TRBV12-4
j_gene: TRBJ1-2
CDR3aa: CASRGPHYGYTF
CDR3nt: TGTGCCAGCAGGGGACCCCACTATGGCTACACCTTC

d_gene: .
abundance: medium-sized
v_gene: TRBV6-1
j_gene: TRBJ2-1
CDR3aa: CASSLRDYEQFF
CDR3nt: TGTGCCAGCAGCCTGCGGGACTATGAGCAGTTCTTC

d_gene: TRBD2
abundance: many
v_gene: TRBV6-1
j_gene: TRBJ2-5
CDR3aa: CASRPTSGQETQYF
CDR3nt: TGTGCCAGCAGACCTACTAGCGGACAAGAGACCCAGTACTTC

d_gene: .
abundance: many
v_gene: TRBV5-1
j_gene: TRBJ1-2
CDR3aa: CASSLGPTPNYGYTF
CDR3nt: TGCGCCAGCAGCTTGGGACCTACCCCTAACTATGGCTACACCTTC

d_gene: TRBD1
abundance: .
v_gene: TRBV18
j_gene: TRBJ1-1
CDR3aa: CASSPDRGEAFF
CDR3nt: TGTGCCAGCTCCCCTGACAGGGGAGAAGCTTTCTTT

d_gene: .
abundance: few
v_gene: TRBV6-2/TRBV6-3
j_gene: TRBJ1-1
CDR3aa: CASSSSHFMNTEAFF
CDR3nt: TGTGCCAGCAGTTCTAGCCACTTCATGAACACTGAAGCTTTCTTT

d_gene: .
abundance: many
v_gene: TRBV6-5
j_gene: TRBJ2-7
CDR3aa: CASSYGGNYEQYF
CDR3nt: TGTGCCAGCAGTTACGGCGGCAACTACGAGCAGTACTTC

d_gene: TRBD1
abundance: many
v_gene: TRBV27
j_gene: TRBJ2-5
CDR3aa: CASRKGQGQETQYF
CDR3nt: TGTGCCAGCAGGAAGGGACAGGGTCAAGAGACCCAGTACTTC

d_gene: TRBD1
abundance: few
v_gene: TRBV19
j_gene: TRBJ1-2
CDR3aa: CESRPGTENNYGYTF
CDR3nt: TGTGAAAGTAGGCCTGGGACAGAGAATAACTATGGCTACACCTTC

d_gene: .
abundance: many
v_gene: TRBV9
j_gene: TRBJ1-2
CDR3aa: CASSHTGNYGYTF
CDR3nt: TGTGCCAGCAGCCATACAGGGAACTATGGCTACACCTTC

d_gene: TRBD1
abundance: .
v_gene: TRBV12-3/TRBV12-4
j_gene: TRBJ2-3
CDR3aa: CTSSLWTGGSTDTQYF
CDR3nt: TGTACCAGTAGTCTATGGACAGGGGGTTCCACAGATACGCAGTATTTT

d_gene: .
abundance: .
v_gene: TRBV6-1
j_gene: TRBJ2-1
CDR3aa: CASMKRFLNEQFF
CDR3nt: TGTGCCAGCATGAAGAGATTTCTTAATGAGCAGTTCTTC

d_gene: TRBD2
abundance: many
v_gene: TRBV24-1
j_gene: TRBJ2-1
CDR3aa: CATGKGASGYSYNEQFF
CDR3nt: TGTGCCACCGGGAAAGGAGCTAGCGGTTACTCCTACAATGAGCAGTTCTTC

d_gene: TRBD2
abundance: many
v_gene: TRBV27
j_gene: TRBJ2-1
CDR3aa: CASSLAGLARVPGENEQFF
CDR3nt: TGTGCCAGCAGTTTAGCGGGACTAGCGAGAGTCCCCGGGGAAAATGAGCAGTTCTTC

d_gene: .
abundance: few
v_gene: TRBV6-1
j_gene: TRBJ1-2
CDR3aa: CASSEAVGGYGYTF
CDR3nt: TGTGCCAGCAGTGAAGCGGTAGGGGGCTATGGCTACACCTTC

d_gene: .
abundance: many
v_gene: TRBV20-1
j_gene: TRBJ2-5
CDR3aa: CSAKDETQYF
CDR3nt: TGCAGTGCTAAAGACGAGACCCAGTACTTC

d_gene: TRBD1
abundance: .
v_gene: TRBV3-1
j_gene: TRBJ2-2
CDR3aa: CASSPQTGGIGELFF
CDR3nt: TGTGCCAGCAGCCCCCAGACAGGGGGCATCGGGGAGCTGTTTTTT

d_gene: TRBD2
abundance: many
v_gene: TRBV20-1
j_gene: TRBJ2-1
CDR3aa: CSARESTSGRVIDNEQFF
CDR3nt: TGCAGTGCTAGAGAAAGTACTAGCGGGAGGGTTATCGACAATGAGCAGTTCTTC

d_gene: .
abundance: .
v_gene: TRBV2
j_gene: TRBJ2-3
CDR3aa: CASTSEGLRLSTDTQYF
CDR3nt: TGTGCCAGCACCTCGGAAGGACTGAGACTGAGCACAGATACGCAGTATTTT

d_gene: .
abundance: many
v_gene: TRBV29-1
j_gene: TRBJ2-5
CDR3aa: CSVVAEEGTQYF
CDR3nt: TGCAGCGTTGTAGCCGAGGAGGGGACCCAGTACTTC

d_gene: .
abundance: many
v_gene: TRBV20-1
j_gene: TRBJ2-7
CDR3aa: CSASHIAQGSYEQYF
CDR3nt: TGCAGTGCTAGCCATATCGCCCAGGGTAGCTACGAGCAGTACTTC

d_gene: .
abundance: many
v_gene: TRBV2
j_gene: TRBJ2-6
CDR3aa: CARPQALYISGANVLTF
CDR3nt: TGTGCCAGGCCACAGGCCCTGTATATCTCTGGGGCCAACGTCCTGACTTTC

d_gene: .
abundance: .
v_gene: TRBV6-1
j_gene: TRBJ1-4
CDR3aa: CASSPTGIGLEKLYF
CDR3nt: TGTGCCAGCAGTCCAACCGGGATAGGGCTAGAAAAACTGTATTTT

d_gene: TRBD2
abundance: .
v_gene: TRBV28
j_gene: TRBJ2-2
CDR3aa: CASSVSGAHSTGELFF
CDR3nt: TGTGCCAGCAGCGTTAGCGGGGCCCACTCCACCGGGGAGCTGTTTTTT

d_gene: .
abundance: once
v_gene: TRBV11-2
j_gene: TRBJ1-3
CDR3aa: CASSLEGLWGYSGNTIYF
CDR3nt: TGTGCCAGCAGCTTAGAAGGGTTATGGGGGTACTCTGGAAACACCATATATTTT

d_gene: TRBD1
abundance: many
v_gene: TRBV5-1
j_gene: TRBJ1-5
CDR3aa: CASSSGTAQNQPQHF
CDR3nt: TGCGCCAGCAGCTCAGGGACAGCTCAAAATCAGCCCCAGCATTTT

d_gene: TRBD2
abundance: .
v_gene: TRBV30
j_gene: TRBJ2-1
CDR3aa: CAWTRGTSGVYNEQFF
CDR3nt: TGTGCCTGGACCCGTGGGACTAGCGGGGTCTACAATGAGCAGTTCTTC

d_gene: TRBD2
abundance: many
v_gene: TRBV20-1
j_gene: TRBJ2-5
CDR3aa: CSARAPRGEGRETQYF
CDR3nt: TGCAGTGCTAGAGCCCCTCGGGGGGAGGGCCGTGAGACCCAGTACTTC